In its sample, the clone carrying this T cell receptor (beta chain) was seen many times. Antigen: not known. This sample is drawn from a study of T cell repertoires in cytomegalovirus infection. Background on the study: Both a matching HLA type and CMV infection were indicated by public TCR beta signatures.

Overall study results and limits: HLA-C-restricted CMV-specific TCR beta clonotypes prevailed in the ex vivo response. Individuals carrying CMV plus the relevant HLA were identified by cumulative frequency of public TCR beta families.

TCRdb fed the reads into MiXCR, producing one record per CDR3 protein. This table holds fewer than 250,000 distinct CDR3 sequences, 9% to 15% found once. This CDR3 has 14 residues. Trimming took 7 bases from V and 2 from J, leaving 12 bases between them. From germline, CDR1 is SGHTA and CDR2 FQGNSA. The chain combines TRBV7-2 with TRBJ2-1, with D possibly being TRBD1 or TRBD2 (5 bases each). The sequencing input was PBMCs. The TCR originated in a human donor in good health (CMV status not recorded). Some clones in this sample may be carry-over from other donors' samples. CDR3 sequence reads: CASNPGLAYNEQFF. The CDR3 DNA follows: TGTGCCAGCAATCCGGGGCTGGCCTACAATGAGCAGTTCTTC.